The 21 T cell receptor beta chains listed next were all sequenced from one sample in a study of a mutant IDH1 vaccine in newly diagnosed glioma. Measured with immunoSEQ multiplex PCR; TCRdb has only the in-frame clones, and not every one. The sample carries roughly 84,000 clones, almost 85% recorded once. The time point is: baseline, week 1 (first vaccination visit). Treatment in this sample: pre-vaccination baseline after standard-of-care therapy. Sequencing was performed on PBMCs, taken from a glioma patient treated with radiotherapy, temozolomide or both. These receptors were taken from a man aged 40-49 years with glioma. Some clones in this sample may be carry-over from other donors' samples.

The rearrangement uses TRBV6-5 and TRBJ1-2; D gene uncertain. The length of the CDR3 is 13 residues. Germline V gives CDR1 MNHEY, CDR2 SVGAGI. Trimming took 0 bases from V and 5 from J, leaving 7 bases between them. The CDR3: CASSYSSTYGYTF. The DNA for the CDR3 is TGTGCCAGCAGTTACTCTTCGACTTATGGCTACACCTTC.

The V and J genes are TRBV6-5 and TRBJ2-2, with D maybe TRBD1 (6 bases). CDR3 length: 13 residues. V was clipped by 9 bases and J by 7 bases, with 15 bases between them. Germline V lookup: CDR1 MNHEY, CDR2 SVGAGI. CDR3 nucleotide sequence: TGTGCCAGTAAAGCAGGGGTGGGCGGGGAGCTGTTTTTT. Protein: CASKAGVGGELFF.

The CDR3 nucleotides read TGTGCCAGCAGTCGGGGGGCGGGAGAGCAGTACTTC. This encodes CASSRGAGEQYF. The rearrangement joins TRBV27 to TRBJ2-7, with D tentatively TRBD2 (7 bases). The CDR3 loop spans 12 amino acids. The germline gives CDR1 MNHEY, CDR2 SMNVEV (reference sequence). V was cut by 5 bases and J by 7 bases, with 12 bases left in between.

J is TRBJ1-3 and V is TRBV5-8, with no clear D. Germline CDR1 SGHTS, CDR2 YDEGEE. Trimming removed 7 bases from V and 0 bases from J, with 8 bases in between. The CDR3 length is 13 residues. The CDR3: CASFVYSGNTIYF. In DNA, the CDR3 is TGTGCCAGCTTTGTGTACTCTGGAAACACCATATATTTT.

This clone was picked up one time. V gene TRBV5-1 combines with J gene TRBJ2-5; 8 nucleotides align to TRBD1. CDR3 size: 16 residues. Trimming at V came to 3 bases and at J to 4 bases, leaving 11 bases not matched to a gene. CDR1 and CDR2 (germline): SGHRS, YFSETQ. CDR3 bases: TGCGCCAGCAGCTACACCGGACAGGGTATTCGAGAGACCCAGTACTTC. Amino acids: CASSYTGQGIRETQYF.

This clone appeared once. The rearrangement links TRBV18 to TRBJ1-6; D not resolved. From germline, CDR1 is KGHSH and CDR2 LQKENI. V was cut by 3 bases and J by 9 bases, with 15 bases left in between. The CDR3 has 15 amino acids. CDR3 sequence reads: CASSPDVFTSSPLHF. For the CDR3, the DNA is TGTGCCAGCTCACCGGACGTCTTTACTAGTTCACCCCTCCACTTT.

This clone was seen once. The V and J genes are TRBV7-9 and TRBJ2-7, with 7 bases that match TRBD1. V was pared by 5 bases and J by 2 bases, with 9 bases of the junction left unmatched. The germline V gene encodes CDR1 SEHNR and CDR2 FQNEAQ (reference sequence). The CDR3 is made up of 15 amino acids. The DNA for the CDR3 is TGTGCCAGCAGCCAAAGGGGGCACAACCCCTACGAGCAGTACTTC. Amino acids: CASSQRGHNPYEQYF. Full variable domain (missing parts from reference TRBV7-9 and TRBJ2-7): DTGVSQNPRHKITKRGQNVTFRCDPISEHNRLYWYRQTLGQGPEFLTYFQNEAQLEKSRLLSDRFSAERPKGSFSTLEIQRTEQGDSAMYLCASSQRGHNPYEQYFGPGTRLTVT.

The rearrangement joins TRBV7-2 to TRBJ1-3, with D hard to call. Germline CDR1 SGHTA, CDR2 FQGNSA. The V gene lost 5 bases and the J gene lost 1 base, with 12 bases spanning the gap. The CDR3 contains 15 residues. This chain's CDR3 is CASSARPISGNTIYF. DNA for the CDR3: TGTGCCAGCAGCGCCCGACCGATATCTGGAAACACCATATATTTT.

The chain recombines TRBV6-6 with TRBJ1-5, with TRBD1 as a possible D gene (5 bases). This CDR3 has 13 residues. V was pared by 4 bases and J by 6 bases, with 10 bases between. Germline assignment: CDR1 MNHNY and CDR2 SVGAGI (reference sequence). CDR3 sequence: CASSSGSGQPQHF. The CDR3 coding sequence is TGTGCCAGCAGTTCAGGGTCTGGTCAGCCCCAGCATTTT.

The CDR3 bases are TGTGCCAGCAGTTACTCGACAGGACTCTCCTATGGCTACACCTTC. This gives the protein CASSYSTGLSYGYTF. The gene calls are TRBV6-5 and TRBJ1-2, with a weak D call TRBD1 (6 bases). V shed 0 bases and J shed 4 bases, with 12 bases lying between them. This CDR3 region has 15 residues. Germline lookup yields CDR1 MNHEY and CDR2 SVGAGI.

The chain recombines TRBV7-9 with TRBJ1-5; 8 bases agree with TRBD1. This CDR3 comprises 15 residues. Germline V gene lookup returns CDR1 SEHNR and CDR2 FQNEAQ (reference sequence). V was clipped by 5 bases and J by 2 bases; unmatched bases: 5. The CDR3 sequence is CASSLGTGGNQPQHF. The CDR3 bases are TGTGCCAGCAGCCTGGGGACAGGCGGCAATCAGCCCCAGCATTTT.

The CDR3 sequence is CASRRWGSGNTIYF. In DNA form, the CDR3 reads TGTGCCAGCAGAAGGTGGGGATCTGGAAACACCATATATTTT. The chain recombines TRBV2 with TRBJ1-3; D remains ambiguous. CDR1 is SNHLY and CDR2 is FYNNEI in the germline V gene. V lost 6 bases to trimming and J lost 1 base, with 10 bases between them. This CDR3 has 14 amino acids.

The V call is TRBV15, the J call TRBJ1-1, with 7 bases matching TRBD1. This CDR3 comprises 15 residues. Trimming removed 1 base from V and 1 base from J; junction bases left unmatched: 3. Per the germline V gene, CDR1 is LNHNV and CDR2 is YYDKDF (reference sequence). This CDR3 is CATSRVAGGNTEAFF. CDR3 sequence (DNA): TGTGCCACCAGCAGAGTGGCAGGGGGGAACACTGAAGCTTTCTTT. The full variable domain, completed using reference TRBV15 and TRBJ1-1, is DAMVIQNPRYQVTQFGKPVTLSCSQTLNHNVMYWYQQKSSQAPKLLFHYYDKDFNNEADTPDNFQSRRPNTSFCFLDIRSPGLGDTAMYLCATSRVAGGNTEAFFGQGTRLTVV.

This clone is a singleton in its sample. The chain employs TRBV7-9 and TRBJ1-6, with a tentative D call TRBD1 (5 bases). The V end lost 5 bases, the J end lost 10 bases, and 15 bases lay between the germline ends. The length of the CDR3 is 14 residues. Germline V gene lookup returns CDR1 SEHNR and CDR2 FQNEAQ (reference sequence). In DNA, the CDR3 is TGTGCCAGCAGCCGAGACAGTCTAGGGTCACCCCTCCACTTT. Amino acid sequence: CASSRDSLGSPLHF.

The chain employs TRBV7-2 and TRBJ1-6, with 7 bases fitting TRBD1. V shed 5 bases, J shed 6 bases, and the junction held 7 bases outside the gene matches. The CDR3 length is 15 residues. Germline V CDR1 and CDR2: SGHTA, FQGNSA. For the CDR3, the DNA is TGTGCCAGCAGCGAACAGACAGGGCTTAATTCACCCCTCCACTTT. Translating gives CASSEQTGLNSPLHF.

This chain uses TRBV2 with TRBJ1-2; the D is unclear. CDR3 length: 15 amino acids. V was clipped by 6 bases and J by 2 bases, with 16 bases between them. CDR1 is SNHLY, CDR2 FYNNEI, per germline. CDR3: CASRLGFLENYGYTF. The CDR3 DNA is TGTGCCAGCAGGCTGGGGTTCTTAGAAAACTATGGCTACACCTTC.

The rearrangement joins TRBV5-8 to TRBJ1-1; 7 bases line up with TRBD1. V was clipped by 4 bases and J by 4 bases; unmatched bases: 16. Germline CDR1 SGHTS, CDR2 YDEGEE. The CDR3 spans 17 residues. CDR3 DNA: TGTGCCAGCAGCCCCGGGACAGTTGTCACGGGGGGCACTGAAGCTTTCTTT. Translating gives CASSPGTVVTGGTEAFF. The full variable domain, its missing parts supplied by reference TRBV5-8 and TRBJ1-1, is EAGVTQSPTHLIKTRGQQATLRCSPISGHTSVYWYQQALGLGLQFLLWYDEGEERNRGNFPPRFSGRQFPNYSSELNVNALELEDSALYLCASSPGTVVTGGTEAFFGQGTRLTVV.

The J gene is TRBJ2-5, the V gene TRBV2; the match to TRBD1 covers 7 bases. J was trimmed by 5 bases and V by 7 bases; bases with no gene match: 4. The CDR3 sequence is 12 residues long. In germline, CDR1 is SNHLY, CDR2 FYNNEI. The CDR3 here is CASTRGQETQYF. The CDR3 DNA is TGTGCCAGCACGAGGGGGCAGGAGACCCAGTACTTC.

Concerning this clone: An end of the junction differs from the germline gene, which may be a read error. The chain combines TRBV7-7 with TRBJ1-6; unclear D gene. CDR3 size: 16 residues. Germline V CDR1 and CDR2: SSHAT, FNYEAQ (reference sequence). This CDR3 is CASRIEGRGGNSPLHF. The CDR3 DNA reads TGTGCTAGCAGGATCGAGGGCCGAGGAGGTAATTCACCCCTCCACTTT.

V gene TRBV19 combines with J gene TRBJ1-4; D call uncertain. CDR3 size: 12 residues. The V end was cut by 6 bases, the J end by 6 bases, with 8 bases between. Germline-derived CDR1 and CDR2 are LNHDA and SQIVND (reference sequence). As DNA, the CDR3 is TGTGCCAGTAGCGGGGTGTATGAAAAACTGTTTTTT. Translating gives CASSGVYEKLFF.

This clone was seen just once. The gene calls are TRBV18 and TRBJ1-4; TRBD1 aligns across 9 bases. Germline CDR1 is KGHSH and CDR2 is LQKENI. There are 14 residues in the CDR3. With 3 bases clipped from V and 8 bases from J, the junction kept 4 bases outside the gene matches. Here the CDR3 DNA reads TGTGCCAGCTCACCGAGGACAGGGGAGGAAAAACTGTTTTTT. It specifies CASSPRTGEEKLFF.